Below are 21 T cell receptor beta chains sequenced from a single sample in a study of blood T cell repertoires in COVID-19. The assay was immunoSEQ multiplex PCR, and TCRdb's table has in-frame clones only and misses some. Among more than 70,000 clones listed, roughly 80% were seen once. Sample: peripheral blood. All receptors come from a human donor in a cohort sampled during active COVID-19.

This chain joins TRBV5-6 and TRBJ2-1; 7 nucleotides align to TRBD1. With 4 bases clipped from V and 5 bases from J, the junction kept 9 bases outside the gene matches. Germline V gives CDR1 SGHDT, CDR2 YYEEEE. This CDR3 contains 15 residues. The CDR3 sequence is CASSPRGTRDNEQFF. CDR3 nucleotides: TGTGCCAGCAGCCCCAGGGGGACGCGAGACAATGAGCAGTTCTTC.

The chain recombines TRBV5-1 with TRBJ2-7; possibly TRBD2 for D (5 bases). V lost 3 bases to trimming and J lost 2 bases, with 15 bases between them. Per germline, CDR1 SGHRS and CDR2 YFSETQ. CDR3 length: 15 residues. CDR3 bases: TGCGCCAGCAGCTCCAGTCCCGGGATTACCTACGAGCAGTACTTC. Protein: CASSSSPGITYEQYF.

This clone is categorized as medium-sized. CDR3 bases: TGTGCCAGCAGCCTTCGGTCAGGGAAAGACGAGCAGTACTTC. The encoded protein is CASSLRSGKDEQYF. The chain couples TRBV14 to TRBJ2-7, with a tentative D call TRBD1 (5 bases). The CDR3 loop spans 14 amino acids. Germline CDR1 reads SGHDN; CDR2 reads FVKESK. The V gene lost 4 bases and the J gene lost 5 bases, with 15 bases spanning the gap.

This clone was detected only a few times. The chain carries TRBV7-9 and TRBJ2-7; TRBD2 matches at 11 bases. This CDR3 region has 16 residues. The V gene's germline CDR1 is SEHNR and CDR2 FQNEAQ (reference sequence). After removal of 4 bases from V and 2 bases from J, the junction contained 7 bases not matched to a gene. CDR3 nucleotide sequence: TGTGCCAGCAGCTCCTGGGGGACTAGCGGACCCTACGAGCAGTACTTC. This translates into CASSSWGTSGPYEQYF. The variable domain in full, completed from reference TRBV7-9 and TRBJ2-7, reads DTGVSQNPRHKITKRGQNVTFRCDPISEHNRLYWYRQTLGQGPEFLTYFQNEAQLEKSRLLSDRFSAERPKGSFSTLEIQRTEQGDSAMYLCASSSWGTSGPYEQYFGPGTRLTVT.

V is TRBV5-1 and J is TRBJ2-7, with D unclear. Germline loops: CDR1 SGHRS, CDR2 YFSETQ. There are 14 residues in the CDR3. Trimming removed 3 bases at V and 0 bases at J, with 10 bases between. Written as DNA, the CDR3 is TGCGCCAGCAGCTCCCAGGCCGCCTCCTACGAGCAGTACTTC. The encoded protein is CASSSQAASYEQYF.

CDR3 in amino acids: CASSPDRATSYEQYF. CDR3 in DNA: TGTGCCAGCAGCCCGGACAGGGCTACCTCCTACGAGCAGTACTTC. J is TRBJ2-7 and V is TRBV7-2, with TRBD1 identical over 8 bases. Germline V gives CDR1 SGHTA, CDR2 FQGNSA. Germline trimming cut 5 bases from V and 0 bases from J; bases unmatched to any gene: 6. The CDR3 loop spans 15 amino acids.

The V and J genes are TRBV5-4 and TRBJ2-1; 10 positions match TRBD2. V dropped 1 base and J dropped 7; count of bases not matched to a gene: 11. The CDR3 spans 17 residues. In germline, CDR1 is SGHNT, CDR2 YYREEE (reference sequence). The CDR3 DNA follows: TGTGCCAGCAGCTTGCCTATAAGCGGGAGGGCCTGGAATGAGCAGTTCTTC. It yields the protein CASSLPISGRAWNEQFF.

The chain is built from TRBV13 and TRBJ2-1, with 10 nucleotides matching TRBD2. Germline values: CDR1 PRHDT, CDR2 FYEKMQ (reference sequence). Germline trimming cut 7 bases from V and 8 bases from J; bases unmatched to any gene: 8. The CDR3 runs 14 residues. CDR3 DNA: TGTGCCAGCACCCTTGGCAGCGGGAGGGATGAGCAGTTCTTC. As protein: CASTLGSGRDEQFF.

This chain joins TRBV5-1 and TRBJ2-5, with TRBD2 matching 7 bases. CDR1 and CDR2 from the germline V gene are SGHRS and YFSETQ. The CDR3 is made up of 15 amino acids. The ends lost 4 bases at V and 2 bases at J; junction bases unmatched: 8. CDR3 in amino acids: CASSITPSGQETQYF. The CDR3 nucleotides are TGCGCCAGCAGCATCACACCTAGCGGACAAGAGACCCAGTACTTC.

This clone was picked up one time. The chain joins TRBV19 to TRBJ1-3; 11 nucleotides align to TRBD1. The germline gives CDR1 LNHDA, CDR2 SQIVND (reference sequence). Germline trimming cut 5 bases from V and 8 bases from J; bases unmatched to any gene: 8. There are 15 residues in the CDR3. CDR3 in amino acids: CASSPAGQGADTIYF. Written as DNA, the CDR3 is TGTGCCAGTAGTCCCGCAGGACAGGGGGCAGACACCATATATTTT.

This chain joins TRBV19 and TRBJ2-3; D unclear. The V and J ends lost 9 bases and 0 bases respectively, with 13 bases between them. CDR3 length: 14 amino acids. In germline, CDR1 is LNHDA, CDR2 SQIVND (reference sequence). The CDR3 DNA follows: TGTGCCAGCCGAGATAGCCCTAGCACAGATACGCAGTATTTT. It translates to CASRDSPSTDTQYF.

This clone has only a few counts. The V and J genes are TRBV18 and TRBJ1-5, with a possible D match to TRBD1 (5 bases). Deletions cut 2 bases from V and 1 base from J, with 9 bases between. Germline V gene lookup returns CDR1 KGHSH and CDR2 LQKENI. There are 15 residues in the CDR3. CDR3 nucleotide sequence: TGTGCCAGCTCACCATACCAGGGAAGCAATCAGCCCCAGCATTTT. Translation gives CASSPYQGSNQPQHF.

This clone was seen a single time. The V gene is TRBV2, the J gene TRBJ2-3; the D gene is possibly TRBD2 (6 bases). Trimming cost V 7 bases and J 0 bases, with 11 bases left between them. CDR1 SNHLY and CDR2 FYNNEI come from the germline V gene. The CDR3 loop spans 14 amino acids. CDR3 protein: CASKGGTSTDTQYF. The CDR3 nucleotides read TGTGCCAGCAAGGGCGGGACTAGCACAGATACGCAGTATTTT.

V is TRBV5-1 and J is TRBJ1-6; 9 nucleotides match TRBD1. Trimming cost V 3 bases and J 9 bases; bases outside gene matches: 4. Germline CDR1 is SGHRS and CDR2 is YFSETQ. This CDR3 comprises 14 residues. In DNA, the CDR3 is TGCGCCAGCAGCTCGGGACAGGGAAGTTCACCCCTCCACTTT. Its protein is CASSSGQGSSPLHF.

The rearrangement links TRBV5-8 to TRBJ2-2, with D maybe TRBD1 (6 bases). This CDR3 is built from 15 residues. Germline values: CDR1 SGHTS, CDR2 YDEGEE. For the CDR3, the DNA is TGTGCACGCGACCCGACAGGCGCGAACACCGGGGAGCTGTTTTTT. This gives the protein CARDPTGANTGELFF.

The CDR3 sequence is CASSLHPGLEDNEQFF. The CDR3 DNA reads as TGCGCCAGCAGCTTGCATCCGGGACTAGAAGACAATGAGCAGTTCTTC. The chain links TRBV5-1 to TRBJ2-1, with 8 bases lining up with TRBD2. There are 16 residues in the CDR3. CDR1 is SGHRS and CDR2 is YFSETQ in the germline V gene. V shed 1 base, J shed 5 bases, and the junction held 8 bases outside the gene matches.

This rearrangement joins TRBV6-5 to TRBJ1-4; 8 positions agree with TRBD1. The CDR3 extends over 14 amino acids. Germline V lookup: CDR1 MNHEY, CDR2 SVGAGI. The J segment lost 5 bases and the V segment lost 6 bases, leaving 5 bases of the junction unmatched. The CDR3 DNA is TGTGCCAGCAGCCTGGACAGGGTAAATGAAAAACTGTTTTTT. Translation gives CASSLDRVNEKLFF.

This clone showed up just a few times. The CDR3 loop is CASSLGTSGMRDEQFF. The CDR3 nucleotides are TGTGCCAGCTCACTCGGGACTAGCGGGATGAGGGATGAGCAGTTCTTC. The chain has TRBV18 and TRBJ2-1; 13 bases fit TRBD2. The CDR3 is 16 residues long. With 4 bases clipped from V and 8 bases from J, the junction kept 8 bases outside the gene matches. CDR1 is KGHSH and CDR2 is LQKENI in the germline V gene.

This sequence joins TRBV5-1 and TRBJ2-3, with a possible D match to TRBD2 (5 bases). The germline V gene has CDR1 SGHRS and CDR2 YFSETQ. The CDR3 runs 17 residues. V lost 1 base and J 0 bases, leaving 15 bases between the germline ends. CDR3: CASSLNPSGSSTDTQYF. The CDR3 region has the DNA TGCGCCAGCAGCTTGAACCCCAGCGGCTCTAGCACAGATACGCAGTATTTT.

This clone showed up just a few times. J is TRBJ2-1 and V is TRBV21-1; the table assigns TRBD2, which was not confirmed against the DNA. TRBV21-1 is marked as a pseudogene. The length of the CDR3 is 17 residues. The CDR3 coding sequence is TGTGCCAGCAGCAAAGGGTCGGGCGGGAGATCCTACAATGAGCAGTTCTTC. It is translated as CASSKGSGGRSYNEQFF.

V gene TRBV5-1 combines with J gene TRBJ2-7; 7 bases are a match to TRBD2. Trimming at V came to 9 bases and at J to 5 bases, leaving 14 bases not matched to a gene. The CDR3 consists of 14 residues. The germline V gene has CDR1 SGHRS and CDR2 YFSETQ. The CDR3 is CAKKVEGRDHEQYF. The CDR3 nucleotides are TGCGCCAAGAAAGTTGAGGGGAGGGACCACGAGCAGTACTTC.